Listed here are 3 T cell receptor beta chains from one sample, sequenced in a study of response to subunit inactivated influenza vaccine. Via MiXCR, TCRdb re-called the RT-PCR reads, giving one row per CDR3 protein. The sample shows a few hundred thousand distinct CDR3 sequences, 14% of them seen only once. Sequenced material: PBMCs from blood, taken 11 to 12 days after vaccination. These receptors were taken from a man aged 50 or older who received an inactivated influenza vaccine.

This clonotype was detected ten times or more. The V call is TRBV12-3 or TRBV12-4, the J call TRBJ2-7; D is possibly TRBD2 (5 bases). The CDR3 spans 15 residues. V dropped 3 bases and J dropped 7 bases, with 19 bases sitting between them. The CDR3 here is CASSFLGFPSGEQYF. CDR3 DNA sequence: TGTGCCAGCAGTTTTCTAGGGTTTCCATCGGGGGAGCAGTACTTC.

This clonotype has a count of ten or more. The chain links TRBV20-1 to TRBJ2-5, with 7 bases matching TRBD2. V lost 0 bases, J lost 10 bases, and 11 bases stayed unmatched. Germline CDR1 and CDR2: DFQATT and SNEGSKA (reference sequence). The CDR3 extends over 14 amino acids. The CDR3 protein is CSARDWGGTHSQYF. CDR3 coding DNA: TGCAGTGCTAGAGATTGGGGGGGGACTCACAGCCAGTACTTC.

In its sample, this clonotype was seen a few times. V gene TRBV6-2 or TRBV6-3 combines with J gene TRBJ2-1, with unresolved D. Looked up from germline, CDR1 is MNHEY and CDR2 is SVGEGT. V lost 2 bases, J lost 5 bases, and 10 bases lay in between. This CDR3 has 14 residues. CDR3 sequence (DNA): TGTGCCAGCAGTTACCGAACTTTGGACAATGAGCAGTTCTTC. Translation gives CASSYRTLDNEQFF.